A single TCR beta chain is shown here with its context. The antigen is not known. This sample was included in a study of cytomegalovirus exposure and HLA in healthy donors. The CDR3 consists of 14 residues. Per germline, CDR1 GTSNPN and CDR2 SVGIG (reference sequence). Trimming removed 2 bases from V and 0 bases from J, with 10 bases in between. Study-wide results and limits: Accurate prediction of most subjects' HLA-A and HLA-B alleles from TCR beta sequences was reported. Analyses of presence and absence presupposed an approximately uniform sequencing depth across donors.

Researchers ran the PCR with 60 Vbeta and 13 Jbeta primers. Sequencing used immunoSEQ multiplex PCR; TCRdb keeps in-frame clones, though not all of them. The repertoire holds approximately 150,000 clones, with around 80% as singletons. V usage is TRBV30 and J usage is TRBJ1-2, with D possibly matching TRBD1 (5 bases). The sequence came from a young man in good health and CMV-seropositive. The specimen sequenced was PBMCs. The DNA of the CDR3 is TGTGCCTGGAGTCCAGGGAATTCTAACTATGGCTACACCTTC. Residues: CAWSPGNSNYGYTF.